These 31 T cell receptor beta chains were sequenced from one sample in a study of radiotherapy plus CTLA-4 blockade in lung cancer. Profiling relied on immunoSEQ multiplex PCR, and the TCRdb table lists in-frame clones only, not all of them. The repertoire holds about 48,000 clones, with approximately 86% as singletons. Sample: peripheral blood, taken from a patient treated with radiotherapy plus ipilimumab. These TCRs come from a human donor with non-small cell lung cancer that progressed on radiotherapy plus ipilimumab. Some clones in this sample may be carry-over from other donors' samples.

This clone has just one count. The chain carries TRBV11-2 and TRBJ1-1; D call uncertain. V was shortened by 5 bases and J by 4 bases, with 8 bases between the two germline ends. Germline V gives CDR1 SGHAT, CDR2 FQNNGV. The CDR3 contains 12 residues. This CDR3 reads CASSPVFTEAFF. CDR3 nucleotides: TGTGCCAGCAGCCCAGTCTTCACTGAAGCTTTCTTT. Together with reference TRBV11-2 and TRBJ1-1, the CDR3 gives the full variable domain: EAGVAQSPRYKIIEKRQSVAFWCNPISGHATLYWYQQILGQGPKLLIQFQNNGVVDDSQLPKDRFSAERLKGVDSTLKIQPAKLEDSAVYLCASSPVFTEAFFGQGTRLTVV.

V is TRBV5-8 and J is TRBJ2-2, with a possible D match to TRBD2 (6 bases). Germline V gene sequence: CDR1 SGHTS, CDR2 YDEGEE. The CDR3 covers 16 residues. V was shortened by 4 bases and J by 3 bases, with 16 bases between the two germline ends. DNA for the CDR3: TGTGCCAGCAGCGCTTACGGGGGAATGGACACCGGGGAGCTGTTTTTT. The encoded protein is CASSAYGGMDTGELFF.

The rearrangement links TRBV19 to TRBJ2-1, with D tentatively TRBD2 (6 bases). From germline, CDR1 is LNHDA and CDR2 SQIVND (reference sequence). V was pared by 4 bases and J by 6 bases, with 13 bases between. The CDR3 loop spans 14 amino acids. In DNA form, the CDR3 reads TGTGCCAGTAGTAAACCGGGACTGAGCAATGAGCAGTTCTTC. Translated: CASSKPGLSNEQFF.

This chain connects TRBV7-2 to TRBJ1-2; 9 positions agree with TRBD1. Germline CDR1 SGHTA, CDR2 FQGNSA. V was clipped by 4 bases and J by 4 bases; unmatched bases: 13. The CDR3 has 17 amino acids. This CDR3 is CASSSLTTGTGIYGYTF. The CDR3 DNA sequence: TGTGCCAGCAGCTCCCTAACAACAGGGACAGGGATCTATGGCTACACCTTC.

This rearrangement joins TRBV4-1 to TRBJ2-7; D is perhaps TRBD1 (6 bases). Per the germline V gene, CDR1 is MGHRA and CDR2 is YSYEKL. CDR3 length: 14 residues. Trimming left V 4 bases short and J 3 bases short, with 13 bases between. CDR3 protein: CASSPRDTIYEQYF. The CDR3 nucleotides are TGCGCCAGCAGCCCCCGGGACACGATCTACGAGCAGTACTTC.

The chain couples TRBV5-1 to TRBJ2-3; 9 bases line up with TRBD2. The CDR3 has 16 amino acids. V was pared by 4 bases and J by 5 bases, with 11 bases of the junction left unmatched. The germline V gene has CDR1 SGHRS and CDR2 YFSETQ. CDR3 sequence reads: CASSHDASGTIDTQYF. Written as DNA, the CDR3 is TGCGCCAGCAGCCATGACGCTAGCGGGACAATAGATACGCAGTATTTT.

CDR3: CASSPPGQGQEKLFF. CDR3 bases: TGTGCCAGCTCACCACCCGGACAGGGCCAAGAAAAACTGTTTTTT. This chain uses TRBV18 with TRBJ1-4, with 8 bases matching TRBD1. V shed 0 bases, J shed 8 bases, and the junction held 5 bases outside the gene matches. Germline CDR1 and CDR2: KGHSH and LQKENI. This CDR3 spans 15 amino acids.

V gene TRBV6-6 combines with J gene TRBJ2-1; 9 bases agree with TRBD2. The junction had 9 bases not matched to a gene; V was cut back by 7 bases and J by 8 bases. The CDR3 runs to 14 residues. Germline assignment: CDR1 MNHNY and CDR2 SVGAGI (reference sequence). CDR3 sequence reads: CASTGTSWSDEQFF. CDR3 nucleotides: TGTGCCAGCACCGGGACTAGCTGGTCCGATGAGCAGTTCTTC.

This chain joins TRBV28 and TRBJ2-3; 12 bases are a match to TRBD2. The V segment lost 9 bases and the J segment 6 bases; nucleotides outside the gene matches: 13. The germline V gene has CDR1 MDHEN and CDR2 SYDVKM. The CDR3 extends over 16 amino acids. CDR3 nucleotide sequence: TGTGCCAGTTCTGCCCGACTAGCGGGAGTAGTGGATACGCAGTATTTT. This translates into CASSARLAGVVDTQYF.

The J gene is TRBJ2-7, the V gene TRBV14, with TRBD1 identical over 7 bases. J was trimmed by 0 bases and V by 2 bases; bases with no gene match: 4. The length of the CDR3 is 15 residues. The V gene's germline CDR1 is SGHDN and CDR2 FVKESK. CDR3 DNA: TGTGCCAGCAGCCAAATGGGACAGCTCTCCTACGAGCAGTACTTC. It translates to CASSQMGQLSYEQYF. The whole variable domain, filled in from reference TRBV14 and TRBJ2-7, reads EAGVTQFPSHSVIEKGQTVTLRCDPISGHDNLYWYRRVMGKEIKFLLHFVKESKQDESGMPNNRFLAERTGGTYSTLKVQPAELEDSGVYFCASSQMGQLSYEQYFGPGTRLTVT.

The chain joins TRBV20-1 to TRBJ2-7; D not certain. Trimming left V 2 bases short and J 7 bases short, with 9 bases between. There are 11 residues in the CDR3. Germline CDR1 DFQATT, CDR2 SNEGSKA (reference sequence). Here the CDR3 DNA reads TGCAGTGCTAGACCACACGGGGAGCAGTACTTC. Its translation is CSARPHGEQYF.

CDR3: CASSVVLGVETGPNNEQFF. The CDR3 coding sequence is TGTGCCAGCAGCGTAGTCCTCGGGGTCGAGACAGGGCCCAACAATGAGCAGTTCTTC. The J gene is TRBJ2-1, the V gene TRBV9; 7 bases are a match to TRBD1. Per the germline V gene, CDR1 is SGDLS and CDR2 is YYNGEE. The V segment lost 0 bases and the J segment 5 bases; nucleotides outside the gene matches: 17. The CDR3 runs 19 residues.

The CDR3 here is CASSISGSSTDTQYF. CDR3 DNA sequence: TGTGCCAGTAGTATATCAGGGTCCAGCACAGATACGCAGTATTTT. The chain recombines TRBV19 with TRBJ2-3; D might be TRBD1 (5 bases). The length of the CDR3 is 15 residues. Looked up from germline, CDR1 is LNHDA and CDR2 is SQIVND (reference sequence). V dropped 2 bases and J dropped 0 bases, with 9 bases sitting between them.

The sample holds one count of this clone. The chain combines TRBV11-3 with TRBJ2-1; no definite D call. Trimming pared 1 base from V and 8 bases from J, leaving 6 bases between. The CDR3 is 12 amino acids. Germline V gives CDR1 SGHNT, CDR2 YENEEA. The CDR3 nucleotides read TGTGCCAGCAGCTTAGGGCCCGATGAGCAGTTCTTC. Its translation is CASSLGPDEQFF.

This chain uses TRBV4-1 with TRBJ2-1; D unclear. CDR1 MGHRA and CDR2 YSYEKL come from the germline V gene. The CDR3 consists of 13 residues. Trimming took 0 bases from V and 8 from J, leaving 8 bases between them. The CDR3 DNA sequence: TGCGCCAGCAGCCAAGATCGGGTCTATGAGCAGTTCTTC. Amino acid sequence: CASSQDRVYEQFF.

The chain employs TRBV5-8 and TRBJ2-6; weak D call: TRBD1 (6 bases). V gave up 3 bases and J gave up 1 base, with 11 bases separating them. This CDR3 has 16 residues. Germline V lookup: CDR1 SGHTS, CDR2 YDEGEE. This CDR3 reads CASSSYRESGANVLTF. The CDR3 DNA is TGTGCCAGCAGCTCCTACAGGGAGTCTGGGGCCAACGTCCTGACTTTC.

The V and J genes are TRBV27 and TRBJ1-5; 7 nucleotides align to TRBD1. Germline values: CDR1 MNHEY, CDR2 SMNVEV (reference sequence). V lost 2 bases and J lost 3; bases outside the gene matches: 10. The CDR3 runs to 17 residues. CDR3 protein: CASSLVGQTAPNQPQHF. CDR3 sequence (DNA): TGTGCCAGCAGTTTAGTGGGACAGACAGCCCCCAATCAGCCCCAGCATTTT.

The CDR3 sequence: CASSQERTGTYEQYF. In DNA, the CDR3 is TGTGCCAGCAGCCAAGAAAGGACAGGGACCTACGAGCAGTACTTC. V and J are TRBV4-2 and TRBJ2-7; 8 nucleotides line up with TRBD1. Germline lookup yields CDR1 LGHNA and CDR2 YNFKEQ. The CDR3 consists of 15 residues. V lost 0 bases and J lost 2; bases outside the gene matches: 3.

The chain recombines TRBV27 with TRBJ2-7; 8 bases map to TRBD1. Germline CDR1 MNHEY, CDR2 SMNVEV (reference sequence). With 8 bases clipped from V and 5 bases from J, the junction kept 11 bases outside the gene matches. This CDR3 is 14 amino acids long. CDR3 DNA sequence: TGTGCCAGCTGGGGACGGACAGGGAGCCACGAGCAGTACTTC. It yields the protein CASWGRTGSHEQYF.

This clone was counted a few times. The chain is built from TRBV11-3 and TRBJ2-3; no clear D gene. In germline, CDR1 is SGHNT, CDR2 YENEEA. V was clipped by 2 bases and J by 0 bases, with 6 bases between them. CDR3 length: 14 residues. The CDR3 sequence: CASSLRASTDTQYF. DNA for the CDR3: TGTGCCAGCAGCTTACGCGCTAGCACAGATACGCAGTATTTT.

There are a few counts of this clone. The genes are TRBV5-1 and TRBJ2-5; the D gene is possibly TRBD1 (6 bases). V dropped 4 bases and J dropped 6 bases, with 19 bases sitting between them. This CDR3 contains 15 residues. Germline CDR1 and CDR2: SGHRS and YFSETQ. The CDR3 region has the DNA TGCGCCAGCAGCCCTGCACAGGGCGGGCTTCAGACCCAGTACTTC. Residues: CASSPAQGGLQTQYF.

The V gene is TRBV19, the J gene TRBJ1-2, with TRBD1 matching over 10 bases. The CDR3 has 16 residues. Unmatched junction bases numbered 10, after V lost 4 bases and J lost 5 bases. CDR1 and CDR2 from the germline V gene are LNHDA and SQIVND (reference sequence). The CDR3 nucleotides read TGTGCCAGTAGTACCGGAGGACAGGGGGGCGGTTATGGCTACACCTTC. Its translation is CASSTGGQGGGYGYTF.

The V call is TRBV18, the J call TRBJ2-3, with TRBD1 identical over 7 bases. Germline V CDR1 and CDR2: KGHSH, LQKENI. The junction had 7 bases not matched to a gene; V was cut back by 6 bases and J by 4 bases. The CDR3 spans 14 residues. CDR3 protein: CASSRQGGADTQYF. Written as DNA, the CDR3 is TGTGCCAGCTCCCGACAGGGCGGTGCAGATACGCAGTATTTT.

This chain connects TRBV15 to TRBJ1-3; D remains ambiguous. The CDR3 length is 14 residues. Trimming took 4 bases from V and 1 from J, leaving 8 bases between them. Germline V gene lookup returns CDR1 LNHNV and CDR2 YYDKDF (reference sequence). The CDR3 loop reads CATSTGNSGNTIYF. The CDR3 bases are TGTGCCACCAGCACGGGGAATTCTGGAAACACCATATATTTT.

The V gene is TRBV5-1, the J gene TRBJ1-2; the match to TRBD1 covers 9 bases. This CDR3 has 15 amino acids. Germline V gene lookup returns CDR1 SGHRS and CDR2 YFSETQ. The V gene end was trimmed by 3 bases and the J gene end by 7 bases; junction bases not matched to a gene: 10. This CDR3 reads CASSSGQGLRFGYTF. CDR3 nucleotides: TGCGCCAGCAGCTCAGGACAGGGGTTGCGTTTTGGCTACACCTTC.

V and J are TRBV14 and TRBJ1-1; possibly TRBD1 for D (5 bases). V was pared by 4 bases and J by 6 bases, with 12 bases between. CDR1 is SGHDN, CDR2 FVKESK, per germline. This CDR3 region has 13 residues. CDR3 coding DNA: TGTGCCAGCAGCCTAATCTGGGGGGCTGAAGCTTTCTTT. This translates into CASSLIWGAEAFF.

There are a few counts of this clone. For the CDR3, the DNA is TGTGCCAGCAGGGACCGGGGATCCGCCTACGAGCAGTACTTC. Amino acid sequence: CASRDRGSAYEQYF. The genes are TRBV28 and TRBJ2-7, with D perhaps matching TRBD2 (5 bases). This CDR3 spans 14 amino acids. Trimming pared 6 bases from V and 2 bases from J, leaving 14 bases between. Germline V gives CDR1 MDHEN, CDR2 SYDVKM.

The chain is built from TRBV27 and TRBJ2-6; TRBD1 aligns across 9 bases. Germline assignment: CDR1 MNHEY and CDR2 SMNVEV (reference sequence). The CDR3 runs 20 residues. V lost 0 bases to trimming and J lost 1 base; unmatched junction nucleotides: 10. DNA of the CDR3: TGTGCCAGCAGTTTATCCCCTCCCACAGGGGGCGCTTCTGGGGCCAACGTCCTGACTTTC. Protein sequence: CASSLSPPTGGASGANVLTF.

V is TRBV6-5 and J is TRBJ2-2; the match to TRBD1 covers 7 bases. The CDR3 is 13 residues long. The germline V gene has CDR1 MNHEY and CDR2 SVGAGI. Trimming cost V 8 bases and J 7 bases; bases outside gene matches: 7. The chain's CDR3 is CASGRGTGGELFF. In nucleotides, the CDR3 is TGTGCCAGCGGCAGGGGGACGGGCGGGGAGCTGTTTTTT.

This clone was picked up a small number of times. V and J are TRBV5-1 and TRBJ2-5, with 8 bases lining up with TRBD1. Germline trimming cut 5 bases from V and 1 base from J; bases unmatched to any gene: 4. The CDR3 consists of 14 residues. CDR1 is SGHRS, CDR2 YFSETQ, per germline. CDR3 bases: TGCGCCAGCAGACCTCAGGGGGCCCAAGAGACCCAGTACTTC. Its translation is CASRPQGAQETQYF.

The chain links TRBV6-1 to TRBJ2-7; TRBD2 matches at 8 bases. CDR3 length equals 13 residues. With V trimmed by 4 bases and J by 7 bases, 6 bases remained unmatched. Germline assignment: CDR1 MNHNS and CDR2 SASEGT. CDR3 DNA sequence: TGTGCCAGCAGTGCGACTAGCGTTAGAGAGCAGTACTTC. It codes for CASSATSVREQYF.